One T cell receptor beta chain is described in this entry. Its recognized antigen is unknown. No much larger clone is present one base from it, and per-base qualities are unavailable. The entry originates in a study of T cell changes during pregnancy in multiple sclerosis (dated by TCRdb to between 2018 and 2020). About the study as a whole: In women with multiple sclerosis, the researchers looked at how the T cell repertoire shifted as pregnancy progressed.

V sheds 1 base and J sheds 5 bases, leaving 28 bases between their ends. Based on the germline V gene, the CDR1 and CDR2 sequences are SNHLY and FYNNEI. From cysteine to phenylalanine, the CDR3 is 20 amino acids long. The read is trimmed to its CDR3 DNA, 60 bases read in frame from base 1. The receptor library was made with the immunoSEQ multiplex PCR assay. TCRdb stores this immuneACCESS table with in-frame sequences only. Part of the clones is absent; in the studies checked, under half of the shortfall reflects unresolved V genes, and no reason is known for the rest. A total of some 130,000 clones appear in this sample, 90% to 98% of them only once. The ten biggest clones cover around 0.4% of the sample.

The sample was peripheral blood, taken after pregnancy. This chain joins TRBV2 to TRBJ2-3; a tentative D match to TRBD2 spans 6 bases. This clonotype was sampled from a female donor with multiple sclerosis, enrolled in a pregnancy study. The DNA sequence is as follows: TGTGCCAGCAGTGAAGTTGGTGGACCGGGAATCGGGGGAGCCAGAGATACGCAGTATTTT. It encodes CASSEVGGPGIGGARDTQYF.